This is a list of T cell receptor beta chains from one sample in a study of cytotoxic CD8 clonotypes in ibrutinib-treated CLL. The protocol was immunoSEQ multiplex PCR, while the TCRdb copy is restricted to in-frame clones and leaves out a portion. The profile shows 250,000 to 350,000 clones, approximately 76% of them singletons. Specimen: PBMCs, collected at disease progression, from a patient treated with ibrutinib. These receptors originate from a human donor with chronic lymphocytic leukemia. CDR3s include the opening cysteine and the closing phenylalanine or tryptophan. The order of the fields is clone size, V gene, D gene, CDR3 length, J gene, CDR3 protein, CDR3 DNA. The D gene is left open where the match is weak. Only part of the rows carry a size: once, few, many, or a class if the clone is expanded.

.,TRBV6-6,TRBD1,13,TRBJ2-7,CASSNGQAGEQYF,TGTGCCAGCAGTAACGGACAGGCCGGGGAGCAGTACTTC
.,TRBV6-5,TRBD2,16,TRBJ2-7,CASSFALAGGPYEQYF,TGTGCCAGCAGTTTTGCACTAGCGGGAGGGCCGTACGAGCAGTACTTC
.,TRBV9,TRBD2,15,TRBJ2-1,CASSLAGTSYNEQFF,TGTGCCAGCAGTCTAGCGGGGACCTCCTACAATGAGCAGTTCTTC
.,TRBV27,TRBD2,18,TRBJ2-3,CASRPFGLAQTSTDTQYF,TGTGCCAGCAGACCCTTCGGACTAGCTCAGACTAGCACAGATACGCAGTATTTT
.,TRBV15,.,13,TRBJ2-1,CATSRGAEGEQFF,TGTGCCACCAGCAGAGGTGCGGAAGGTGAGCAGTTCTTC
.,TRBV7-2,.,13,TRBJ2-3,CASSITSKGLGYF,TGTGCCAGCAGCATCACTAGCAAGGGCCTTGGTTATTTT
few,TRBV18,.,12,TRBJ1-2,CATTSGPYGYTF,TGTGCCACCACGAGCGGCCCTTATGGCTACACCTTC
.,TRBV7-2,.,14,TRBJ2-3,CASSPRRGLYTQYF,TGTGCCAGCAGCCCCCGAAGGGGTCTGTATACGCAGTATTTT
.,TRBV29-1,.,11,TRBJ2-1,CSVERTQEQFF,TGCAGCGTAGAAAGGACACAGGAGCAGTTCTTC
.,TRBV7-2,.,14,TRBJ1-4,CASSLVGLSEKLFF,TGTGCCAGCAGCTTAGTGGGGCTTAGTGAAAAACTGTTTTTT
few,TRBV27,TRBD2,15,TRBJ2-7,CASSPSSGAYVEQYF,TGTGCCAGCAGTCCATCTAGCGGTGCCTACGTGGAGCAGTACTTC
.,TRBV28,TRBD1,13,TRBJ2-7,CASRTGAYNEQYF,TGTGCCAGCAGGACAGGGGCTTATAACGAGCAGTACTTC
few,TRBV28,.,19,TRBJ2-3,CASSPAGAGQEVGTDTQYF,TGTGCCAGCAGCCCCGCGGGGGCAGGCCAAGAGGTGGGCACAGATACGCAGTATTTT
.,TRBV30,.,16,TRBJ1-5,CAWSPWRGCGNQPQHF,TGTGCCTGGAGCCCATGGAGGGGGTGCGGCAATCAGCCCCAGCATTTT
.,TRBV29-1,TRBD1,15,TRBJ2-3,CSVEKGAWGPDTQYF,TGCAGCGTTGAAAAGGGGGCCTGGGGGCCAGATACGCAGTATTTT
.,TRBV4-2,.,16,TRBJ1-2,CASSQGGARGNYGYTF,TGTGCCAGCAGCCAAGGAGGGGCTCGGGGAAACTATGGCTACACCTTC
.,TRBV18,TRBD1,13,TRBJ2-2,CASSDREAGELFF,TGTGCCAGCTCAGACAGGGAAGCCGGGGAGCTGTTTTTT
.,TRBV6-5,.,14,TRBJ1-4,CASSYYRGTEKLFF,TGTGCCAGCAGTTACTACCGGGGCACGGAAAAACTGTTTTTT
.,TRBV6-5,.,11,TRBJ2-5,CASRAGSTQYF,TGTGCCAGCAGAGCAGGGTCGACCCAGTACTTC
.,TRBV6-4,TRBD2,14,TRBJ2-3,CASSTSGGPDTQYF,TGTGCCAGCAGTACTAGCGGGGGGCCAGATACGCAGTATTTT
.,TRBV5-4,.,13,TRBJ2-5,CASSLSVGETQYF,TGTGCCAGCAGCTTGTCGGTCGGAGAGACCCAGTACTTC
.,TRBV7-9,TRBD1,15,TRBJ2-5,CASSSPRDRGETQYF,TGTGCCAGCAGCTCGCCTCGGGACAGGGGGGAGACCCAGTACTTC
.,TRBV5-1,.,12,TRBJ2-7,CASSPASYEQYF,TGCGCCAGCAGCCCCGCTAGCTACGAGCAGTACTTC
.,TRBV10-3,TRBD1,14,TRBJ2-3,CAISRQGITDTQYF,TGTGCCATCAGTAGACAGGGTATCACAGATACGCAGTATTTT
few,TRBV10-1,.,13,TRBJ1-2,CASSESISYGYTF,TGCGCCAGCAGTGAGTCGATAAGTTACGGCTACACCTTC
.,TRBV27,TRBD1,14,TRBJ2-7,CASSWYRQGYEQYF,TGTGCCAGCAGTTGGTACCGACAGGGTTACGAGCAGTACTTC
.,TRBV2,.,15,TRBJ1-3,CASSVDFPSGNTIYF,TGTGCCAGCAGTGTAGACTTTCCCTCTGGAAACACCATATATTTT